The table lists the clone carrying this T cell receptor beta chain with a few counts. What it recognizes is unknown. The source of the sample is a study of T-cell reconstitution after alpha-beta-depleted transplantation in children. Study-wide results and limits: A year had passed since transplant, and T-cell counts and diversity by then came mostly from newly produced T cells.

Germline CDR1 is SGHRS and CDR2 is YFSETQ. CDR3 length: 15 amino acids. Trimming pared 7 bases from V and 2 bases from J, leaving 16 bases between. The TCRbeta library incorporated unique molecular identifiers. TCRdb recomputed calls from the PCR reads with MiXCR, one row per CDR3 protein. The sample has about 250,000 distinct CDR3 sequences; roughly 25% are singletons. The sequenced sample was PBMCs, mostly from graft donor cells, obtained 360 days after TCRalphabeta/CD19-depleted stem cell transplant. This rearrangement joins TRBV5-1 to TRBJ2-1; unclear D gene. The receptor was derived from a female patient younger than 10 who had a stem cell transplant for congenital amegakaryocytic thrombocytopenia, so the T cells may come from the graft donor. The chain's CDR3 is CASYPRPDTYNEQFF. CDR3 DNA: TGCGCCAGCTACCCCCGGCCAGATACCTACAATGAGCAGTTCTTC.